What follows describes a single TCR beta chain. These data come from a study of molecular identifiers for immune sequencing clone quantification. A single record per CDR3 protein comes from TCRdb applying MiXCR to the PCR reads. The data contain tens of thousands of distinct CDR3 sequences, roughly 38% of them seen just once; the ten biggest clones take up 3.5% to 4.5%. Naive CD8 T cell sorting was performed on the CD8+CD4-CCR7+CD45RA+ phenotype. V lost 0 bases to trimming and J lost 11 bases, with 16 bases between them. The CDR3 is 13 amino acids. Per germline, CDR1 DFQATT and CDR2 SNEGSKA (reference sequence).

The chain is built from TRBV20-1 and TRBJ1-1; D is undetermined. Sequenced: naive CD8+ T cells from blood, with Jurkat cell RNA spiked in. Specified subset: FACS-sorted CD8+CD4-CCR7+CD45RA+ naive T cells. This sequence was found in a human donor in good health. Some libraries in this study had Jurkat cell RNA spiked in. The CDR3 reads CSARDRLAVLAFF. CDR3 in DNA: TGCAGTGCTAGAGATAGGTTGGCGGTACTGGCTTTCTTT.